Below are 21 T cell receptor beta chains sequenced from a single sample in a study of lymphopenia after photon versus proton radiotherapy. TCRdb keeps only in-frame clones here, not all; method: immunoSEQ multiplex PCR. The table has some 20,000 clones, 80% to 95% seen once; the top ten hold around 6.5%. The sequenced sample was peripheral blood, obtained from a patient treated with photon-based radiotherapy. These TCRs come from a man aged 55 to 70 with pancreatic cancer.

CDR3 residues: CALGRGYNEQFF. CDR3 nucleotide sequence: TGTGCCTTGGGGCGGGGGTACAATGAGCAGTTCTTC. The rearrangement links TRBV30 to TRBJ2-1; TRBD2 matches at 7 bases. Germline V gene data show CDR1 as GTSNPN and CDR2 as SVGIG (reference sequence). The CDR3 has 12 amino acids. Losses at the gene ends were 7 bases for V and 4 bases for J; bases not matched to a gene: 4.

The CDR3 DNA follows: TGTGCCAGCAGCTTGAAGCCCCTAGGGGTGAACACTGAAGCTTTCTTT. Translating gives CASSLKPLGVNTEAFF. V usage is TRBV5-4 and J usage is TRBJ1-1; weak D call: TRBD1 (5 bases). Germline-derived CDR1 and CDR2 are SGHNT and YYREEE (reference sequence). V dropped 1 base and J dropped 0 bases, with 13 bases sitting between them. The CDR3 is 16 amino acids.

The genes are TRBV19 and TRBJ2-3; 8 nucleotides line up with TRBD2. V dropped 5 bases and J dropped 0; count of bases not matched to a gene: 7. The length of the CDR3 is 16 residues. Per germline, CDR1 LNHDA and CDR2 SQIVND (reference sequence). Here the CDR3 DNA reads TGTGCCAGTAGTCCGTTAGCGGGGTCTAGCACAGATACGCAGTATTTT. This encodes CASSPLAGSSTDTQYF. The whole variable domain, remainder taken from reference TRBV19 and TRBJ2-3, is DGGITQSPKYLFRKEGQNVTLSCEQNLNHDAMYWYRQDPGQGLRLIYYSQIVNDFQKGDIAEGYSVSREKKESFPLTVTSAQKNPTAFYLCASSPLAGSSTDTQYFGPGTRLTVL.

The gene calls are TRBV4-3 and TRBJ1-1, with D perhaps matching TRBD1 (5 bases). Germline CDR1 is LGHNA and CDR2 is YSLEER. The CDR3 length is 14 residues. Trimming removed 0 bases from V and 4 bases from J, with 9 bases in between. CDR3: CASSQEGTITEAFF. The CDR3 coding sequence is TGCGCCAGCAGCCAAGAAGGGACGATCACTGAAGCTTTCTTT.

The chain links TRBV27 to TRBJ1-1; D call uncertain. V lost 5 bases and J 0 bases, leaving 10 bases between the germline ends. Germline V lookup: CDR1 MNHEY, CDR2 SMNVEV (reference sequence). CDR3 size: 14 residues. In DNA form, the CDR3 reads TGTGCCAGCAGTACCGGATTGATGAACACTGAAGCTTTCTTT. Translation: CASSTGLMNTEAFF.

The chain has TRBV6-5 and TRBJ1-2; 9 bases line up with TRBD1. Germline CDR1 MNHEY, CDR2 SVGAGI. The CDR3 spans 16 residues. With 4 bases clipped from V and 7 bases from J, the junction kept 13 bases outside the gene matches. The CDR3 loop reads CASSLLAGQGRGGYTF. DNA of the CDR3: TGTGCCAGCAGTTTACTAGCGGGACAGGGACGGGGTGGCTACACCTTC.

V is TRBV6-5 and J is TRBJ2-7; 9 nucleotides match TRBD1. Trimming at V came to 5 bases and at J to 3 bases, leaving 5 bases not matched to a gene. Looked up from germline, CDR1 is MNHEY and CDR2 is SVGAGI. The CDR3 consists of 14 residues. The CDR3, as DNA: TGTGCCAGCAGTCAGGACAGGGGAAGCTACGAGCAGTACTTC. Encoded protein: CASSQDRGSYEQYF.

The rearrangement joins TRBV4-3 to TRBJ2-3, with D uncertain. Trimming cost V 4 bases and J 5 bases, with 4 bases left between them. Germline V gene data show CDR1 as LGHNA and CDR2 as YSLEER. The CDR3 runs to 11 residues. CDR3 amino acids: CASSLGDTQYF. The CDR3, as DNA: TGCGCCAGCAGCCTGGGAGATACGCAGTATTTT.

This rearrangement joins TRBV27 to TRBJ1-1; D unclear. CDR1 is MNHEY and CDR2 is SMNVEV in the germline V gene (reference sequence). CDR3 length: 15 amino acids. V lost 6 bases, J lost 0 bases, and 14 bases lay in between. The CDR3, as DNA: TGTGCCAGCAGGAAAGGACTATCCATGAACACTGAAGCTTTCTTT. Amino acids: CASRKGLSMNTEAFF.

The chain links TRBV5-3 to TRBJ1-2; a weak D match, TRBD1 (5 bases). TRBV5-3 is marked as an open reading frame, function uncertain. This CDR3 comprises 13 residues. Trimming removed 0 bases at V and 4 bases at J, with 7 bases between. Here the CDR3 reads CARSLDGGYGYTF. The DNA of the CDR3 is TGTGCCAGAAGCTTGGATGGGGGCTATGGCTACACCTTC.

The chain is built from TRBV7-9 and TRBJ2-7; TRBD1 matches at 7 bases. The CDR3 is 14 residues long. V lost 7 bases to trimming and J lost 3 bases; unmatched junction nucleotides: 9. Germline V gene data show CDR1 as SEHNR and CDR2 as FQNEAQ (reference sequence). The CDR3, as DNA: TGTGCCAGCACAGAGACAGGGTTGAGCTACGAGCAGTACTTC. This sequence encodes CASTETGLSYEQYF.

The chain links TRBV6-4 to TRBJ1-2; possible D gene TRBD1, 5 bases. V was cut by 0 bases and J by 4 bases, with 30 bases left in between. The CDR3 loop spans 21 amino acids. Germline loops: CDR1 MRHNA, CDR2 SNTAGT. The CDR3 loop is CASSDSGRRGRQPIFSYGYTF. CDR3 nucleotide sequence: TGTGCCAGCAGTGACTCGGGTAGAAGGGGACGTCAGCCTATTTTTTCCTATGGCTACACCTTC.

This clone was observed once. This chain links TRBV27 with TRBJ1-3; 9 bases are a match to TRBD1. The junction had 8 bases not matched to a gene; V was cut back by 5 bases and J by 3 bases. There are 16 residues in the CDR3. Germline V lookup: CDR1 MNHEY, CDR2 SMNVEV (reference sequence). The CDR3 protein is CASSQIGTGFGNTIYF. CDR3 sequence (DNA): TGTGCCAGCAGTCAGATCGGGACAGGGTTTGGAAACACCATATATTTT.

This clone came up once. The chain combines TRBV7-9 with TRBJ1-1; 8 nucleotides match TRBD1. V lost 3 bases and J lost 5; bases outside the gene matches: 8. The CDR3 consists of 15 residues. The germline gives CDR1 SEHNR, CDR2 FQNEAQ (reference sequence). Here the CDR3 reads CASSLMGQAGTEAFF. The CDR3 nucleotides are TGTGCCAGCAGCTTGATGGGACAGGCAGGGACTGAAGCTTTCTTT.

The gene calls are TRBV19 and TRBJ2-3; D gene uncertain. This CDR3 region has 11 residues. Germline V CDR1 and CDR2: LNHDA, SQIVND (reference sequence). V lost 4 bases to trimming and J lost 6 bases, with 5 bases between them. The CDR3 protein is CASSTRDTQYF. CDR3 DNA sequence: TGTGCCAGTAGTACCCGGGATACGCAGTATTTT.

The DNA of the CDR3 is TGTGCCAGCTCAACCACGGACAATGAGCAGTTCTTC. Translated, it gives CASSTTDNEQFF. The chain carries TRBV18 and TRBJ2-1, with unresolved D. The germline CDR1 and CDR2 sequences are KGHSH and LQKENI. V was cut by 5 bases and J by 5 bases, with 7 bases left in between. The CDR3 has 12 amino acids. Drawing the rest from reference TRBV18 and TRBJ2-1, the complete variable domain is NAGVMQNPRHLVRRRGQEARLRCSPMKGHSHVYWYRQLPEEGLKFMVYLQKENIIDESGMPKERFSAEFPKEGPSILRIQQVVRGDSAAYFCASSTTDNEQFFGPGTRLTVL.

The chain employs TRBV11-2 and TRBJ2-2; 7 nucleotides match TRBD1. The V and J ends lost 3 bases and 7 bases, in that order; junction bases with no gene match: 11. The V gene's germline CDR1 is SGHAT and CDR2 FQNNGV. The CDR3 length is 16 residues. The CDR3 here is CASSFRRQGRGGELFF. CDR3 DNA sequence: TGTGCCAGCAGCTTTCGTAGACAGGGCAGAGGCGGGGAGCTGTTTTTT.

The rearrangement uses TRBV30 and TRBJ1-5; no firm D call. The germline gives CDR1 GTSNPN, CDR2 SVGIG (reference sequence). The CDR3 runs to 15 residues. V gave up 1 base and J gave up 5 bases, with 15 bases separating them. In DNA, the CDR3 is TGTGCCTGGAGTGCGATGGCAGGCGGGGATCAGCCCCAGCATTTT. Encoded protein: CAWSAMAGGDQPQHF.

Only a few counts were recorded for this clone. The J gene is TRBJ2-1, the V gene TRBV15; 10 positions agree with TRBD1. The CDR3 extends over 16 amino acids. Germline CDR1 LNHNV, CDR2 YYDKDF (reference sequence). J lost 5 bases, V lost 6 bases, and 10 bases had no gene match. The CDR3 DNA sequence: TGTGCCACCAGGTGGCTTGGGACAGGGGATGACAATGAGCAGTTCTTC. It specifies CATRWLGTGDDNEQFF.

The sample holds a few counts of this clone. The chain is built from TRBV6-6 and TRBJ1-6; TRBD1 is a possible D gene (6 bases). Germline V CDR1 and CDR2: MNHNY, SVGAGI (reference sequence). Trimming stripped 2 bases from V and 8 bases from J, with 16 bases between. The CDR3 runs 16 residues. The CDR3 is CASSYLPGGLDSPLHF. Written as DNA, the CDR3 is TGTGCCAGCAGTTACCTCCCGGGGGGGCTGGATTCACCCCTCCACTTT.

The genes are TRBV2 and TRBJ1-2, with D perhaps TRBD1 (6 bases). The germline V and J ends were trimmed by 0 bases and 4 bases, with 9 bases remaining between them. The CDR3 has 14 amino acids. The germline V gene encodes CDR1 SNHLY and CDR2 FYNNEI. CDR3 nucleotides: TGTGCCAGCAGTGAAGCACAGGGCGTCTATGGCTACACCTTC. It specifies CASSEAQGVYGYTF.